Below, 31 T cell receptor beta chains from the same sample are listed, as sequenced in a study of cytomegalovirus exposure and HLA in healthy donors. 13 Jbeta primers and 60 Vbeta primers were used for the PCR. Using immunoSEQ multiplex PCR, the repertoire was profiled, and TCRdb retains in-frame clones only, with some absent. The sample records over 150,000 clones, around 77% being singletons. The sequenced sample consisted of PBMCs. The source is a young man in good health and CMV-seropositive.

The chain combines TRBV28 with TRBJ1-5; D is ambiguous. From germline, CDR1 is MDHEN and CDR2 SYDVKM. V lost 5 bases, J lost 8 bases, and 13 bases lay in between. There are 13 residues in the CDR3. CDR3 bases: TGTGCCAGCAGTCTGACAAACGTAAAGCCCCAGCATTTT. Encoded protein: CASSLTNVKPQHF.

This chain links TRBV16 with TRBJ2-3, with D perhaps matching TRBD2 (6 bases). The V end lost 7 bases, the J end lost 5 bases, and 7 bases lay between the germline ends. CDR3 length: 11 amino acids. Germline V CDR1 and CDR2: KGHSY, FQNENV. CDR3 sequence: CASMGGDTQYF. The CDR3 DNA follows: TGTGCCAGCATGGGGGGAGATACGCAGTATTTT. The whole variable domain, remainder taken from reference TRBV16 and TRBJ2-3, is GEEVAQTPKHLVRGEGQKAKLYCAPIKGHSYVFWYQQVLKNEFKFLISFQNENVFDETGMPKERFSAKCLPNSPCSLEIQATKLEDSAVYFCASMGGDTQYFGPGTRLTVL.

The CDR3 DNA reads as TGTGCCAGCAGCCCTTCGAGTAATAGCAATCAGCCCCAGCATTTT. Amino acids: CASSPSSNSNQPQHF. V and J are TRBV7-2 and TRBJ1-5; no clear D. CDR3 length: 15 amino acids. V was clipped by 5 bases and J by 0 bases, with 11 bases between them. Germline lookup yields CDR1 SGHTA and CDR2 FQGNSA.

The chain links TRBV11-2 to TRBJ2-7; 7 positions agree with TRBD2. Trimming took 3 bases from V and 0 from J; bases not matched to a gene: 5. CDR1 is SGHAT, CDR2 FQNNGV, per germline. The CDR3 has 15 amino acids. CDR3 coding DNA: TGTGCCAGCAGCTTCTGGGGGGGACCCTCCTACGAGCAGTACTTC. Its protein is CASSFWGGPSYEQYF.

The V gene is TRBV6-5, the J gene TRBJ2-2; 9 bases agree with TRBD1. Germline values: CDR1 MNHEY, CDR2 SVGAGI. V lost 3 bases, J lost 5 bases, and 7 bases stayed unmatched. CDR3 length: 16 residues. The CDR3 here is CASSYSGTGYTGELFF. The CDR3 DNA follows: TGTGCCAGCAGTTATTCCGGGACAGGGTATACCGGGGAGCTGTTTTTT.

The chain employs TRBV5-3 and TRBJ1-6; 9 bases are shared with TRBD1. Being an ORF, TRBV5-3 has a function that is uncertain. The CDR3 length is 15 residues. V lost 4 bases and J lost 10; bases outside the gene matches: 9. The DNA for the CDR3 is TGTGCCAGAAGCCCGACCGGGACAGGGATCTCACCCCTCCACTTT. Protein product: CARSPTGTGISPLHF.

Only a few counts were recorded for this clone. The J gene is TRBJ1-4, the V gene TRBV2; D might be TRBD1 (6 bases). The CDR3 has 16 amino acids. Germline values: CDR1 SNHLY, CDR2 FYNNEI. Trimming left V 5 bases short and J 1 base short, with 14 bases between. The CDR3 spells CASSKLRTETNEKLFF. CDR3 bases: TGTGCCAGCAGTAAACTACGGACAGAAACTAATGAAAAACTGTTTTTT.

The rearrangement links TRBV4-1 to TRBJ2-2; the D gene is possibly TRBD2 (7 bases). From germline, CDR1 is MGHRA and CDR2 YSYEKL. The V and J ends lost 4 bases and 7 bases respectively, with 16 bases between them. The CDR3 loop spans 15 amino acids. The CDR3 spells CASSRGGGRGGELFF. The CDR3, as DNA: TGCGCCAGCAGCCGAGGCGGGGGCCGAGGCGGGGAGCTGTTTTTT.

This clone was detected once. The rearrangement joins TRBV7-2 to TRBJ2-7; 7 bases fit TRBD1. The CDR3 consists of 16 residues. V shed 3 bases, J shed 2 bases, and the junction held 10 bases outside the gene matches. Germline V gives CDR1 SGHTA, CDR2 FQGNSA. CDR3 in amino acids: CASSFRPGTATYEQYF. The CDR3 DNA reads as TGTGCCAGCAGCTTCCGACCCGGGACAGCTACCTACGAGCAGTACTTC.

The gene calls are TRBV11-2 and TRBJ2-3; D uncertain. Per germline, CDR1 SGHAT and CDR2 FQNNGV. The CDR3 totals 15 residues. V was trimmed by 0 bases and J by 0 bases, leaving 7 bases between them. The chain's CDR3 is CASSLDRQSTDTQYF. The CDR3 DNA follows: TGTGCCAGCAGCTTAGATCGCCAGAGCACAGATACGCAGTATTTT. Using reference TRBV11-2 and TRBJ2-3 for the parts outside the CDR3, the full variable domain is EAGVAQSPRYKIIEKRQSVAFWCNPISGHATLYWYQQILGQGPKLLIQFQNNGVVDDSQLPKDRFSAERLKGVDSTLKIQPAKLEDSAVYLCASSLDRQSTDTQYFGPGTRLTVL.

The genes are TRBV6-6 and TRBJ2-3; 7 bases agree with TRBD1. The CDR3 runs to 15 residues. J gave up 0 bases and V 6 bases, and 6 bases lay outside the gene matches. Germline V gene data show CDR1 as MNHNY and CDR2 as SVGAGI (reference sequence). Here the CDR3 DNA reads TGTGCCAGCAGACAGGGGCCAACTAGCACAGATACGCAGTATTTT. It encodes CASRQGPTSTDTQYF.

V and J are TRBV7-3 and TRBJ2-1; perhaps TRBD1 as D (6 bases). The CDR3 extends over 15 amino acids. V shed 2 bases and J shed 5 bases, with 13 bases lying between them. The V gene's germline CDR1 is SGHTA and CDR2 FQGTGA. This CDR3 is CASSLGQGQNNEQFF. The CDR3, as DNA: TGTGCCAGCAGCTTAGGGCAGGGGCAAAACAATGAGCAGTTCTTC.

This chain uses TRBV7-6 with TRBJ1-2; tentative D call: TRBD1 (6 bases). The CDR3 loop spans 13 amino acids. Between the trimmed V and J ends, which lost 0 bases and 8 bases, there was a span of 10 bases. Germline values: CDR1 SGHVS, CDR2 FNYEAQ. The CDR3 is CASSLAGQTGYTF. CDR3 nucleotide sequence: TGTGCCAGCAGCTTAGCGGGACAAACCGGCTACACCTTC.

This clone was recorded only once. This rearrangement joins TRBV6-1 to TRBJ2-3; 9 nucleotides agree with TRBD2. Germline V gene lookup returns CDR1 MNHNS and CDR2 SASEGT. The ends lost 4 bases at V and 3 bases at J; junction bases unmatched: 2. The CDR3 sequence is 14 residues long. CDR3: CASSGGLATDTQYF. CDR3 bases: TGTGCCAGCAGTGGGGGACTAGCAACAGATACGCAGTATTTT.

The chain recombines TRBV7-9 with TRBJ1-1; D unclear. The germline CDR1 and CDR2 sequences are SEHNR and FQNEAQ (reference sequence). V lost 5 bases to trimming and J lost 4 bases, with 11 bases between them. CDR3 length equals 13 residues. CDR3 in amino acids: CASSVAGFTEAFF. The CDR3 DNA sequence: TGTGCCAGCAGCGTGGCAGGTTTCACTGAAGCTTTCTTT.

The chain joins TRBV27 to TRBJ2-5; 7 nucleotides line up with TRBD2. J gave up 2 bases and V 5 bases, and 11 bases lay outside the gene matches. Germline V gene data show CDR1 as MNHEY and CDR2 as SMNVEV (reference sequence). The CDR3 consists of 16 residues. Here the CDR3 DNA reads TGTGCCAGCAGTCTATTAAAGGGGAGGGCACAAGAGACCCAGTACTTC. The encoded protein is CASSLLKGRAQETQYF.

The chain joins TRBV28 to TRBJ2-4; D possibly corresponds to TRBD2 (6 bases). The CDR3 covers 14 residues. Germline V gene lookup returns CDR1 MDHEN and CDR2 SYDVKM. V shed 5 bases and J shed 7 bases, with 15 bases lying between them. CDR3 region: CASSAGTLLNIQYF. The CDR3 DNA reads TGTGCCAGCAGTGCCGGGACTCTGCTTAACATTCAGTACTTC.

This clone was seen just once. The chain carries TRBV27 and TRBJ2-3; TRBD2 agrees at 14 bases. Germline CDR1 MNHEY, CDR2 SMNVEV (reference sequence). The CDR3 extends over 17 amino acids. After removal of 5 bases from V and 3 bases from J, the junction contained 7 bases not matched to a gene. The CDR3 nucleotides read TGTGCCAGCAGTCCGCGACTAGCGGGGGGGCAAACAGATACGCAGTATTTT. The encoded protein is CASSPRLAGGQTDTQYF.

CDR3: CASSLDLGPPYNEQFF. The CDR3 nucleotides read TGTGCCAGCAGCTTGGATCTGGGGCCTCCCTACAATGAGCAGTTCTTC. The J gene is TRBJ2-1, the V gene TRBV5-6; a weak D match, TRBD1 (5 bases). The CDR3 totals 16 residues. Trimming took 0 bases from V and 2 from J, leaving 12 bases between them. Germline V gene lookup returns CDR1 SGHDT and CDR2 YYEEEE.

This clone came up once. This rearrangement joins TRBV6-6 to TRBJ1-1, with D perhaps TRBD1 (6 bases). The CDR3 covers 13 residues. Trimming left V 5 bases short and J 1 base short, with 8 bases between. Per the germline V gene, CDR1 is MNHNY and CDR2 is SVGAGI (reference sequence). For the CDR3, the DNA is TGTGCCAGCAGTATGACAGGGAACACTGAAGCTTTCTTT. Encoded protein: CASSMTGNTEAFF.

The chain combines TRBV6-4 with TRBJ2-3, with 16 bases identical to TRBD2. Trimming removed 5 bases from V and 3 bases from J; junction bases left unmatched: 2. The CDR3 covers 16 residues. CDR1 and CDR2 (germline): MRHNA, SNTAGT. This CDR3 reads CASSLGLAGGTDTQYF. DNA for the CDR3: TGTGCCAGCAGTTTGGGACTAGCGGGGGGGACAGATACGCAGTATTTT.

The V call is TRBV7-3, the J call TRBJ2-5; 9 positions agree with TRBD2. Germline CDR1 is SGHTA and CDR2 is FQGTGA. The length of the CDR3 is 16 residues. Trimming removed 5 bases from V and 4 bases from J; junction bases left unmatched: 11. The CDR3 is CASSENSGGGRETQYF. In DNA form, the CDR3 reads TGTGCCAGCAGCGAAAATAGCGGGGGCGGACGAGAGACCCAGTACTTC.

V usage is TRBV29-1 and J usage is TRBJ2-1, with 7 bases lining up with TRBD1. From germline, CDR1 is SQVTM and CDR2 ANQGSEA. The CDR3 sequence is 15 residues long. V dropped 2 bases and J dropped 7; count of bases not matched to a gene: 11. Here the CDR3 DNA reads TGCAGCGTTGAACCAACGACAGGGATTAATAATGAGCAGTTCTTC. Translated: CSVEPTTGINNEQFF.

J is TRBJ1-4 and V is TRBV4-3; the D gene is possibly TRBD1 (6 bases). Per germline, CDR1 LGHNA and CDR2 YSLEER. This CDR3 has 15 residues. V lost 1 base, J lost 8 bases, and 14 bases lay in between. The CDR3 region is CASSQGGGVREKLFF. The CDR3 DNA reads TGCGCCAGCAGCCAAGGAGGGGGGGTTAGGGAAAAACTGTTTTTT.

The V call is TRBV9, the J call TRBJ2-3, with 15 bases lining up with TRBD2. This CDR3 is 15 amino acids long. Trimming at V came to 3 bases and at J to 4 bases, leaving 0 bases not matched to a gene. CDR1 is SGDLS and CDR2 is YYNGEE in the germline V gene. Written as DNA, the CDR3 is TGTGCCAGCAGCGGGACTAGCGGGGGGGCAGATACGCAGTATTTT. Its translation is CASSGTSGGADTQYF.

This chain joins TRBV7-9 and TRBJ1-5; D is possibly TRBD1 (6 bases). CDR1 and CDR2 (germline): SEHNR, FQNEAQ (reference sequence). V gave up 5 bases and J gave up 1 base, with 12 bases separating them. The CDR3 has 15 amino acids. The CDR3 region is CASSQTGSSNQPQHF. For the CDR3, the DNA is TGTGCCAGCAGCCAAACAGGGAGCAGCAATCAGCCCCAGCATTTT.

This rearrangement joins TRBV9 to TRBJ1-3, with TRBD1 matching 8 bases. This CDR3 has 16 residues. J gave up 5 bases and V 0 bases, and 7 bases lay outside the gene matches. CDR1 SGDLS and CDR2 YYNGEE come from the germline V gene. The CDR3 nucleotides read TGTGCCAGCAGCGTAGATCCGCGCAGGGGGCGAAACACCATATATTTT. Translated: CASSVDPRRGRNTIYF.

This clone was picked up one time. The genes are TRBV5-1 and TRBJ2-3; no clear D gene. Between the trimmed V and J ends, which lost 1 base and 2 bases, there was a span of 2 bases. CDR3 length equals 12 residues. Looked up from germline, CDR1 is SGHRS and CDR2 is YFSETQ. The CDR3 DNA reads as TGCGCCAGCAGCTTGCTCACAGATACGCAGTATTTT. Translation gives CASSLLTDTQYF.

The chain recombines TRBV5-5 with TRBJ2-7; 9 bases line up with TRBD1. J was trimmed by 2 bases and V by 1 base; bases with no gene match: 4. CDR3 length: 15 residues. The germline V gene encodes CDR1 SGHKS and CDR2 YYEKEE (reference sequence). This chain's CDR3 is CASSLRGQGTYEQYF. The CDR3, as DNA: TGTGCCAGCAGCTTGAGAGGACAGGGGACCTACGAGCAGTACTTC.

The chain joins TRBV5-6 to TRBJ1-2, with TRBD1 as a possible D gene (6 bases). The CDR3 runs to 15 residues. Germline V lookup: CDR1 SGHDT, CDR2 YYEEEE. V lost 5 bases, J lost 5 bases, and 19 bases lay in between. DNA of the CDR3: TGTGCCAGCAGGTGGGGATCCGGGACACAGTATGGCTACACCTTC. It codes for CASRWGSGTQYGYTF.

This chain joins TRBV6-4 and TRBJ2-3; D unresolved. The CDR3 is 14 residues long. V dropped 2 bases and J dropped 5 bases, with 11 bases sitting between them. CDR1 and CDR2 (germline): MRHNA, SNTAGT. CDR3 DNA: TGTGCCAGCAGTGACGGAGCTTTTGGAGATACGCAGTATTTT. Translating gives CASSDGAFGDTQYF.